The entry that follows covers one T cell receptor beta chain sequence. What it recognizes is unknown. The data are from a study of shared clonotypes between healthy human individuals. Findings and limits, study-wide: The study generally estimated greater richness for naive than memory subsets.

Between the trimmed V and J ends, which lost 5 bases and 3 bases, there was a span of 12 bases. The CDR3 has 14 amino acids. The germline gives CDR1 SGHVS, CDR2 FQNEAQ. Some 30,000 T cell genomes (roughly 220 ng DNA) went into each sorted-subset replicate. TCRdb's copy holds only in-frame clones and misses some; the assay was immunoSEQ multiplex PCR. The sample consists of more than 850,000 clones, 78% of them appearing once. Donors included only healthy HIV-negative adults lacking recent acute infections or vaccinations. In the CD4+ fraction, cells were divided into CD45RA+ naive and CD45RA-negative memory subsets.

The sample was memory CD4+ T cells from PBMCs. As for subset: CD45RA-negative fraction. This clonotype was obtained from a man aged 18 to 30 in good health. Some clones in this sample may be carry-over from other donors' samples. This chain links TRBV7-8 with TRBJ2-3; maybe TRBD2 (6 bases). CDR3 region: CASSPGGTTDTQYF. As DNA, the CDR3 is TGTGCCAGCAGCCCGGGCGGGACTACAGATACGCAGTATTTT. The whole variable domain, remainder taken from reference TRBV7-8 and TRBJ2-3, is GAGVSQSPRYKVAKRGQDVALRCDPISGHVSLFWYQQALGQGPEFLTYFQNEAQLDKSGLPSDRFFAERPEGSVSTLKIQRTQQEDSAVYLCASSPGGTTDTQYFGPGTRLTVL.